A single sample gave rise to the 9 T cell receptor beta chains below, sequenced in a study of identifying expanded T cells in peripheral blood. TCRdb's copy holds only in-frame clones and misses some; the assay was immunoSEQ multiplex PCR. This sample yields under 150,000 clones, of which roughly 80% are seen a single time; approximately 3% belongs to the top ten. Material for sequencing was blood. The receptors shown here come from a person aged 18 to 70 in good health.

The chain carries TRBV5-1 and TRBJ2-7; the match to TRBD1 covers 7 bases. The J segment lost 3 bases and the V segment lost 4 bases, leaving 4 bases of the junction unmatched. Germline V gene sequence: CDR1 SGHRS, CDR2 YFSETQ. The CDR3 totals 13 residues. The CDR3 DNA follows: TGCGCCAGCAGCGGGACAGACTTCTACGAGCAGTACTTC. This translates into CASSGTDFYEQYF.

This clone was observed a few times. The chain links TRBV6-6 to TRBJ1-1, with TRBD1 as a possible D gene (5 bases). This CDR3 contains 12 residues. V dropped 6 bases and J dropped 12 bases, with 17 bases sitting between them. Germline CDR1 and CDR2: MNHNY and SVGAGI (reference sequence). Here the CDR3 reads CASRPSGGTTFF. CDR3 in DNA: TGTGCCAGCAGGCCTTCTGGGGGAACGACTTTCTTT.

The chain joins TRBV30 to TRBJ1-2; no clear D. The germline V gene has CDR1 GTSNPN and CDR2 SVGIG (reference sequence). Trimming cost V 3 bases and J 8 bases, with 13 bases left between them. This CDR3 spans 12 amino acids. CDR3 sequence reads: CAWREGYYGYTF. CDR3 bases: TGTGCCTGGAGAGAAGGGTATTACGGCTACACCTTC.

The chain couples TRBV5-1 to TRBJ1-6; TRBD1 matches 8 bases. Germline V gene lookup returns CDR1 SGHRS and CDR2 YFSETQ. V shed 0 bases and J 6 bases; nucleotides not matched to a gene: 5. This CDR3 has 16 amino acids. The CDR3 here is CASSLERQGINSPLHF. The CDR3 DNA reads TGCGCCAGCAGCTTGGAACGACAGGGGATTAATTCACCCCTCCACTTT.

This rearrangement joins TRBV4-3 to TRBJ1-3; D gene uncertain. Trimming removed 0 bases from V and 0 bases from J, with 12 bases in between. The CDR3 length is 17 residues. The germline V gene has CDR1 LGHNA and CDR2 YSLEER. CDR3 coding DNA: TGCGCCAGCAGCCAAGATCTGATTTTTCGCTCTGGAAACACCATATATTTT. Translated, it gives CASSQDLIFRSGNTIYF.

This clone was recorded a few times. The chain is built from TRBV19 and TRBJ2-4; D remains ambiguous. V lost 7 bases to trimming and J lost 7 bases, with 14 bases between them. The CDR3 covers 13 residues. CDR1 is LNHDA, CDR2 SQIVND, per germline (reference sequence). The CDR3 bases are TGTGCCAGTATACCCGAAGGAAAGAACATTCAGTACTTC. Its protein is CASIPEGKNIQYF.

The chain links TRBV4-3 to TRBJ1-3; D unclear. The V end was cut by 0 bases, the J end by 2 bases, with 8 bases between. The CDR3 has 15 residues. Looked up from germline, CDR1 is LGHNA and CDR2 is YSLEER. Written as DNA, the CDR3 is TGCGCCAGCAGCCAAGATTCGGTGGCTGGAAACACCATATATTTT. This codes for CASSQDSVAGNTIYF.

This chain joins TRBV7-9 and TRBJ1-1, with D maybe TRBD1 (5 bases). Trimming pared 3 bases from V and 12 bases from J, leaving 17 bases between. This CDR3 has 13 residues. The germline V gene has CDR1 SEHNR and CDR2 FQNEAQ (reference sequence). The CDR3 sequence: CASSFITVGTPFF. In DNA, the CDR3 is TGTGCCAGCAGCTTTATAACCGTCGGGACCCCTTTCTTT.

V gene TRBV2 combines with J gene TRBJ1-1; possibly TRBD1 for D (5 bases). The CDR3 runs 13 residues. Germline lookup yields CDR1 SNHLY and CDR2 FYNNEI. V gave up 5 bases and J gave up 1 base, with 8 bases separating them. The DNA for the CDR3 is TGTGCCAGCAGTACTGACAGGAACACTGAAGCTTTCTTT. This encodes CASSTDRNTEAFF. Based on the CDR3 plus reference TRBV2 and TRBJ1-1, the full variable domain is EPEVTQTPSHQVTQMGQEVILRCVPISNHLYFYWYRQILGQKVEFLVSFYNNEISEKSEIFDDQFSVERPDGSNFTLKIRSTKLEDSAMYFCASSTDRNTEAFFGQGTRLTVV.